Listed below are T cell receptor beta chains from one sample, sequenced in a study of CD8+ T cells in alopecia areata. Sequencing was performed with immunoSEQ multiplex PCR; in TCRdb, only in-frame clones are kept and a portion is missing. The sample lists about 150,000 clones; over 45% were seen once. The sequencing sample was made of CD4+ T cells sorted from blood. The receptors were sampled from a human donor with alopecia areata. CDR3s include the opening cysteine and the closing phenylalanine or tryptophan. Each record gives: J gene, D gene, clone size, V gene, CDR3 length, CDR3 protein, CDR3 DNA. The D gene is left open where the match is weak. Not every row has a clone size; where given, it reads once, few, many or a size class.

TRBJ2-1 . . TRBV18 14 CASSLGTDYNEQFF TGTGCCAGCTCACTCGGGACGGACTACAATGAGCAGTTCTTC
TRBJ2-7 . . TRBV15 11 CATSAGAEQYF TGTGCCACCAGCGCAGGCGCCGAGCAGTACTTC
TRBJ2-5 . . TRBV4-1 16 CASAVIPGGGQETQYF TGCGCCAGCGCTGTGATACCAGGGGGGGGCCAAGAGACCCAGTACTTC
TRBJ2-1 . . TRBV4-2 15 CASSQVGNIGNEQFF TGTGCCAGCAGCCAAGTGGGAAATATCGGTAATGAGCAGTTCTTC
TRBJ1-1 . . TRBV7-9 13 CASSLDRNTEAFF TGTGCCAGCAGCTTAGACAGGAACACTGAAGCTTTCTTT
TRBJ2-1 TRBD2 few TRBV19 13 CASRLAGSNEQFF TGTGCCAGCAGACTAGCGGGATCCAATGAGCAGTTCTTC
TRBJ2-3 . . TRBV5-1 13 CASSLAPPDTQYF TGCGCCAGCAGCTTGGCCCCCCCAGATACGCAGTATTTT
TRBJ1-1 TRBD1 . TRBV5-1 15 CASSGSGQLNTEAFF TGCGCCAGCAGCGGGTCGGGACAGTTGAACACTGAAGCTTTCTTT
TRBJ2-5 . few TRBV4-1 14 CASSQRTVQETQYF TGCGCCAGCAGCCAACGGACAGTACAAGAGACCCAGTACTTC
TRBJ2-4 . . TRBV27 13 CASSSNRVHIQYF TGTGCCAGCAGTTCCAACAGGGTTCACATTCAGTACTTC
TRBJ2-3 . . TRBV6-5 14 CASSTRGAFDTQYF TGTGCCAGCAGTACCCGTGGGGCCTTTGATACGCAGTATTTT
TRBJ2-1 TRBD2 . TRBV4-2 16 CASNRDVTSGSFEQFF TGTGCCAGTAACCGGGACGTGACTAGCGGGAGTTTTGAGCAGTTCTTC
TRBJ1-3 . many TRBV5-1 15 CASSAGAPTGNTIYF TGCGCCAGCAGTGCTGGAGCCCCCACTGGAAACACCATATATTTT
TRBJ1-5 . . TRBV30 12 CAWRGENQPQHF TGTGCCTGGAGAGGGGAAAATCAGCCCCAGCATTTT
TRBJ1-1 . . TRBV28 14 CASSFGQTYTEAFF TGTGCCAGCAGTTTTGGACAGACTTACACTGAAGCTTTCTTT
TRBJ1-1 . once TRBV2 13 CASNVVGGTEAFF TGTGCCAGCAATGTTGTCGGGGGCACTGAAGCTTTCTTT
TRBJ1-2 . few TRBV29-1 12 CSAARPTDGYTF TGCAGCGCTGCGAGACCGACGGATGGCTACACCTTC
TRBJ2-1 . . TRBV9 13 CASSLDTPGEQFF TGTGCCAGCAGCCTGGACACTCCGGGTGAGCAGTTCTTC
TRBJ2-1 . few TRBV18 16 CASSPVVVAPSNEQFF TGTGCCAGCTCACCAGTGGTGGTAGCCCCTAGCAATGAGCAGTTCTTC
TRBJ2-7 . . TRBV28 12 CASSTVSVEQYF TGTGCCAGCAGTACAGTTAGCGTCGAGCAGTACTTC
TRBJ1-1 . . TRBV5-8 14 CASRYGGGTAEAFF TGTGCCAGCAGGTACGGTGGAGGAACTGCTGAAGCTTTCTTT
TRBJ2-1 . few TRBV30 15 CAWSGRATTFDEQFF TGTGCCTGGAGTGGCAGGGCTACAACCTTCGATGAGCAGTTCTTC
TRBJ2-1 TRBD1 . TRBV29-1 13 CSASGQAVNEQFF TGCAGCGCCTCGGGACAGGCCGTGAATGAGCAGTTCTTC
TRBJ2-7 TRBD1 few TRBV2 17 CASSEVPLTGMDDEQYF TGTGCCAGCAGTGAAGTTCCATTGACAGGGATGGACGACGAGCAGTACTTC
TRBJ2-1 . . TRBV20-1 11 CSATGVYEQFF TGCAGTGCCACCGGGGTTTATGAGCAGTTCTTC
TRBJ2-7 TRBD2 . TRBV27 15 CASSSPRAGAGEQYF TGTGCCAGCAGTTCCCCCCGAGCGGGAGCCGGGGAGCAGTACTTC
TRBJ2-1 TRBD2 . TRBV2 13 CASIMGGVDEQFF TGTGCCAGCATCATGGGAGGGGTCGATGAGCAGTTCTTC
TRBJ1-5 . . TRBV5-1 14 CATALRYSNQPQHF TGCGCCACCGCCCTCCGGTATAGCAATCAGCCCCAGCATTTT
TRBJ1-5 . . TRBV7-9 15 CASSSQGGVGQPQHF TGTGCCAGCAGCTCGCAGGGCGGTGTGGGTCAGCCCCAGCATTTT
TRBJ1-1 TRBD1 . TRBV29-1 13 CSARQGVNTEAFF TGCAGCGCCAGACAGGGGGTGAACACTGAAGCTTTCTTT
TRBJ1-2 . . TRBV30 15 CACPSAGGGVSGYTF TGTGCCTGCCCCAGCGCGGGGGGCGGTGTGAGTGGCTACACCTTC
TRBJ2-1 TRBD1 . TRBV28 15 CAKESRDRGDNEQFF TGTGCCAAAGAAAGCCGGGACAGGGGCGACAATGAGCAGTTCTTC
TRBJ1-4 . few TRBV23-1 14 CASSQGLFNEKLFF TGCGCCAGCAGTCAAGGCCTTTTTAATGAAAAACTGTTTTTT
TRBJ2-5 TRBD1 few TRBV25-1 14 CASSGTGDLETQYF TGTGCCAGCAGTGGGACAGGGGATTTAGAGACCCAGTACTTC
TRBJ2-5 . . TRBV19 13 CASSMGIGETQYF TGTGCCAGTAGTATGGGAATTGGGGAGACCCAGTACTTC
TRBJ2-7 TRBD1 few TRBV5-4 12 CASSVDREEQYF TGTGCCAGCAGCGTGGACAGGGAGGAGCAGTACTTC
TRBJ1-1 . few TRBV5-1 14 CASSERVGNTEAFF TGCGCCAGCAGCGAGAGGGTCGGGAACACTGAAGCTTTCTTT
TRBJ1-2 . . TRBV30 15 CAWSAPPQGNYGYTF TGTGCCTGGAGTGCCCCCCCTCAGGGGAACTATGGCTACACCTTC
TRBJ2-5 . . TRBV27 11 CASSLSETQYF TGTGCCAGCAGTTTAAGCGAGACCCAGTACTTC
TRBJ2-1 . . TRBV5-6 13 CASSYGQNNEQFF TGTGCCAGCAGCTACGGACAGAACAATGAGCAGTTCTTC
TRBJ2-3 . . TRBV5-1 12 CASSHGPDTQYF TGCGCCAGCAGCCATGGTCCGGATACGCAGTATTTT
TRBJ1-2 TRBD1 . TRBV7-2 16 CASSLAYRTGTYGYTF TGTGCCAGCAGCTTAGCGTACCGGACAGGGACCTATGGCTACACCTTC
TRBJ2-7 TRBD2 . TRBV27 14 CASRLSGSGVEQYF TGTGCCAGCAGACTTAGCGGGAGTGGGGTCGAGCAGTACTTC
TRBJ1-2 . few TRBV30 15 CAWRGGATRNYGYTF TGTGCCTGGAGGGGAGGGGCAACGAGGAACTATGGCTACACCTTC
TRBJ1-1 . few TRBV10-3 11 CAISGDTEAFF TGTGCCATCAGTGGGGATACTGAAGCTTTCTTT
TRBJ2-4 TRBD2 . TRBV4-1 16 CASSQSREAPFDIQYF TGCGCCAGCAGCCAATCGCGGGAGGCCCCCTTTGACATTCAGTACTTC
TRBJ2-1 . . TRBV5-1 12 CASSLGLNEQFF TGCGCCAGCAGCTTGGGACTCAATGAGCAGTTCTTC
TRBJ1-5 . . TRBV29-1 13 CSRLGTSDQPQHF TGCAGCCGGCTAGGGACATCCGATCAGCCCCAGCATTTT
TRBJ2-7 . . TRBV9 15 CASSASAGVSYEQYF TGTGCCAGCAGTGCCTCGGCAGGGGTCTCCTACGAGCAGTACTTC
TRBJ2-7 TRBD2 . TRBV29-1 16 CSVVVLAGGPSYEQYF TGCAGCGTTGTCGTACTAGCGGGAGGGCCCTCGTACGAGCAGTACTTC
TRBJ2-6 . few TRBV29-1 14 CSVKVLSGANVLTF TGCAGCGTCAAGGTTCTCTCTGGGGCCAACGTCCTGACTTTC
TRBJ2-7 TRBD1 few TRBV15 15 CATSRGLGTAYEQYF TGTGCCACCAGCAGAGGTTTAGGGACAGCCTACGAGCAGTACTTC
TRBJ2-7 . . TRBV11-2 12 CASSLSTYEQYF TGTGCCAGCAGCTTAAGTACATACGAGCAGTACTTC